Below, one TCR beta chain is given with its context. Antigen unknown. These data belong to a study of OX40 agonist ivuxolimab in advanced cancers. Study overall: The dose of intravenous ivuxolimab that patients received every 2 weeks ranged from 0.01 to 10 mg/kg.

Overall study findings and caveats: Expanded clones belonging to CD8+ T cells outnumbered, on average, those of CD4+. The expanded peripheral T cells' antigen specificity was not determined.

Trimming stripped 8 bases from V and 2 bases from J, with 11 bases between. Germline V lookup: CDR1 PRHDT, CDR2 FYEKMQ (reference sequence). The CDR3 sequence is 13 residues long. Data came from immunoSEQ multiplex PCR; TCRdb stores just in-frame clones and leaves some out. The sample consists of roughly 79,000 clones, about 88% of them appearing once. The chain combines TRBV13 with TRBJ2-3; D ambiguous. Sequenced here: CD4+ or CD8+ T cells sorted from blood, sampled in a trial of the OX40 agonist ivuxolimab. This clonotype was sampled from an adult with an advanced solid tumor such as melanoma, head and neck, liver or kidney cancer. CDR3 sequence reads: CASSSRDTDTQYF. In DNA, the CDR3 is TGTGCCAGCTCGTCTAGGGACACAGATACGCAGTATTTT.